This T cell receptor beta chain originates from a study of graft-versus-host responses after intestinal transplantation. Data came from immunoSEQ multiplex PCR; TCRdb stores just in-frame clones and leaves some out. The sample lists roughly 43,000 clones, about 94% occurring once. The germline V gene has CDR1 LNHDA and CDR2 SQIVND (reference sequence). J gave up 6 bases and V 8 bases, and 9 bases lay outside the gene matches. The CDR3 is 14 residues long. Material: PBMCs, obtained about 350 days after intestinal transplant. The sequence was obtained from a human patient who received an intestinal transplant, so some T cells may come from the graft donor. The rearrangement links TRBV19 to TRBJ2-1; 8 nucleotides line up with TRBD1. For the CDR3, the DNA is TGTGCCAGTGGGCAGGGGGCGACACCCAATGAGCAGTTCTTC. As protein: CASGQGATPNEQFF.